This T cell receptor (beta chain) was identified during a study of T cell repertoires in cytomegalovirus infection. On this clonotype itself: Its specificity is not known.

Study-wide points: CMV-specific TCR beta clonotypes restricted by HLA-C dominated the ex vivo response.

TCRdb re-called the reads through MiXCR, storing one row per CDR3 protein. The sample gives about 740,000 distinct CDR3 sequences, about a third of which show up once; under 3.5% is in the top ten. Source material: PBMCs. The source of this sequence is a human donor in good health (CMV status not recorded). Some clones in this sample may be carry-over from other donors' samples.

DNA for the CDR3: TGCAGTGCTAGGTATCAAACAGGGAGCCTCCAGCATTTT. It specifies CSARYQTGSLQHF. This chain joins TRBV20-1 and TRBJ1-5; tentatively, D is TRBD1 (6 bases). Per the germline V gene, CDR1 is DFQATT and CDR2 is SNEGSKA (reference sequence). The V and J ends lost 3 bases and 12 bases respectively, with 18 bases between them. The CDR3 spans 13 residues.